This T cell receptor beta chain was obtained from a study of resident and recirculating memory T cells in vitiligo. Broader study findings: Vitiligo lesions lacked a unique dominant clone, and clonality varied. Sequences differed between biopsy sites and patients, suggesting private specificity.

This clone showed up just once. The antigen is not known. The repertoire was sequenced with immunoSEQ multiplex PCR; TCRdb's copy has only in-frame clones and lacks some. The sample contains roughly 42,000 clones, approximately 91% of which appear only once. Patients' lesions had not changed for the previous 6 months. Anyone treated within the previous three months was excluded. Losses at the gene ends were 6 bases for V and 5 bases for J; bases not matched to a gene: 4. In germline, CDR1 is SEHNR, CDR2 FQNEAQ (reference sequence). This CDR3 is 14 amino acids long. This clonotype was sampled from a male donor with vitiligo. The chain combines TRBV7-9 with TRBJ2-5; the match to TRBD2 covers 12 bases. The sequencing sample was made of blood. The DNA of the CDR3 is TGTGCCAGCAGTTCTAGCGGGGGGGGTGAGACCCAGTACTTC. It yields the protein CASSSSGGGETQYF.